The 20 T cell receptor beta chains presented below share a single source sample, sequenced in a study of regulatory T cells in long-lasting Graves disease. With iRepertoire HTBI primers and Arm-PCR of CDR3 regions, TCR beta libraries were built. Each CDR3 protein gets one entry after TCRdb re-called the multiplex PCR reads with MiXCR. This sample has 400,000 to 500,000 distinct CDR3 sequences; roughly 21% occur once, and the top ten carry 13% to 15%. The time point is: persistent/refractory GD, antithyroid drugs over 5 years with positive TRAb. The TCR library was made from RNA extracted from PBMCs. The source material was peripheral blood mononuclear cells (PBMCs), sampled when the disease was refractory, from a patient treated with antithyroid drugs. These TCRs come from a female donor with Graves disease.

The CDR3 region is CASSLNPSLRSQYF. The DNA of the CDR3 is TGTGCCAGCAGCTTAAATCCTAGCCTCCGATCGCAGTATTTT. The chain couples TRBV7-3 to TRBJ2-3, with a weak D call TRBD2 (5 bases). CDR1 is SGHTA and CDR2 is FQGTGA in the germline V gene. V was shortened by 1 base and J by 10 bases, with 15 bases between the two germline ends. The CDR3 spans 14 residues.

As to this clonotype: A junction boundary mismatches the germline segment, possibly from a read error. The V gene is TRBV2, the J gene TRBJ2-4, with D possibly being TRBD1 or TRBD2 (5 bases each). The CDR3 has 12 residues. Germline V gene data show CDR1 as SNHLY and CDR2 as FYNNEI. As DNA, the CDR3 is TGTGCCGGCAGTGGGGACGAAAACATTCGGTACTTC. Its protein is CAGSGDENIRYF.

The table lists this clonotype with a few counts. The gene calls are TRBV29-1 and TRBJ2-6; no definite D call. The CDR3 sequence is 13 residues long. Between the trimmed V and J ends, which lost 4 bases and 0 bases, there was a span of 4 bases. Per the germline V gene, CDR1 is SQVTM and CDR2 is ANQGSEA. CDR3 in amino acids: CSVGDSGANVLTF. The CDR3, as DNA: TGCAGCGTTGGCGACTCTGGGGCCAACGTCCTGACTTTC.

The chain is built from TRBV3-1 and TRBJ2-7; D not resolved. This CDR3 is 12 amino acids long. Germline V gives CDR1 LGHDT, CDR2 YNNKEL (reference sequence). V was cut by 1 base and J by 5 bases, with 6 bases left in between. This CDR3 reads CASSQAGHEQYF. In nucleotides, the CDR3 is TGTGCCAGCAGCCAAGCCGGCCACGAGCAGTACTTC.

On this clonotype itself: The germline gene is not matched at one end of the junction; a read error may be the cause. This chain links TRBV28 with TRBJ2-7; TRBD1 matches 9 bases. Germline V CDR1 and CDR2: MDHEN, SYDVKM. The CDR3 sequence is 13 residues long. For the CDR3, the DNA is TGTGCCAACAGTCTCGGACAGGGGAGGGAGCAGTACTTC. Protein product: CANSLGQGREQYF.

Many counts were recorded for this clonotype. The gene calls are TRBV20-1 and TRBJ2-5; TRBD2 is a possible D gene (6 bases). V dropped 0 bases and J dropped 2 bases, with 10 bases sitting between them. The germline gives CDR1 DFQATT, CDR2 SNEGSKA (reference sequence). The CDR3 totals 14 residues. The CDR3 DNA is TGCAGTGCTAGAGATCTCGGGGGTCAAGAGACCCAGTACTTC. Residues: CSARDLGGQETQYF.

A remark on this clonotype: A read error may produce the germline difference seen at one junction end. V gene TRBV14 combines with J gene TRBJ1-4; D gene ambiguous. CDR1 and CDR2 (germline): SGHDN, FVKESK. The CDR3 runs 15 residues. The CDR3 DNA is TGTGCCAGCAGCCAAGAACGGGCGGACCGTGAAAAACTGTGTTTT. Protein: CASSQERADREKLCF.

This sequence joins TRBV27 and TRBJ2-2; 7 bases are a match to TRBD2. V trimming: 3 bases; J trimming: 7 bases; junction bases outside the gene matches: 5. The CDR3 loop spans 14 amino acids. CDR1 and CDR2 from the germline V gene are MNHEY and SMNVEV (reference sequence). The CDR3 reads CASSLRVAGGELFF. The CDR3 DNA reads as TGTGCCAGCAGTTTGAGGGTAGCGGGCGGGGAGCTGTTTTTT.

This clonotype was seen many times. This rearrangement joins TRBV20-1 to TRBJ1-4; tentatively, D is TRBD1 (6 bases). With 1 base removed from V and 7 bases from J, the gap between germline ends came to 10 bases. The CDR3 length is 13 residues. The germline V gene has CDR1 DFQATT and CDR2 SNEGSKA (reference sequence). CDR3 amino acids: CSARGPGVEKLFF. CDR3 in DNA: TGCAGTGCTAGAGGGCCAGGGGTTGAAAAACTGTTTTTT.

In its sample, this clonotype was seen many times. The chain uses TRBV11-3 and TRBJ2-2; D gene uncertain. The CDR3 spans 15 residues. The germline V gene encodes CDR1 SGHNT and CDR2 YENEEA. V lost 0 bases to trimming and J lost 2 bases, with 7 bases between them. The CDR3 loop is CASSLDGFNTGELFF. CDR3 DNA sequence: TGTGCCAGCAGCTTAGACGGGTTTAACACCGGGGAGCTGTTTTTT.

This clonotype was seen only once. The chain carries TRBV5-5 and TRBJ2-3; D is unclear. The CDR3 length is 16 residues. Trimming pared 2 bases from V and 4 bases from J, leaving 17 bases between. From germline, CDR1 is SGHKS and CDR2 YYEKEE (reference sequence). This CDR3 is CASSLLKRSGADTQYF. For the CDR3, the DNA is TGTGCCAGCAGCTTACTAAAGAGGTCCGGAGCAGATACGCAGTATTTT.

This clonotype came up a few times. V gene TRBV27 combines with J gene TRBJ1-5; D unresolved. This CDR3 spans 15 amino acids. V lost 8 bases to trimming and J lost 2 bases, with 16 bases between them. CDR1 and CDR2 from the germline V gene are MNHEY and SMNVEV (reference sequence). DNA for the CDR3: TGTGCCAGCCAACCGTCGATGGGTGGCAATCAGCCCCAGCATTTT. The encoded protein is CASQPSMGGNQPQHF.

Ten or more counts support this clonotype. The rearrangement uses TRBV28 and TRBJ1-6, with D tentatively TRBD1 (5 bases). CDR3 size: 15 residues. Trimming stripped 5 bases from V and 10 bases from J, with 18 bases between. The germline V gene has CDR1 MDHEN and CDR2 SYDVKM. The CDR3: CASSLPRQGESPLHF. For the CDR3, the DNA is TGTGCCAGCAGTCTTCCCCGGCAGGGCGAGTCACCCCTCCACTTT. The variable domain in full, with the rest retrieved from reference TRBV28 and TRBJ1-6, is DVKVTQSSRYLVKRTGEKVFLECVQDMDHENMFWYRQDPGLGLRLIYFSYDVKMKEKGDIPEGYSVSREKKERFSLILESASTNQTSMYLCASSLPRQGESPLHFGNGTRLTVT.

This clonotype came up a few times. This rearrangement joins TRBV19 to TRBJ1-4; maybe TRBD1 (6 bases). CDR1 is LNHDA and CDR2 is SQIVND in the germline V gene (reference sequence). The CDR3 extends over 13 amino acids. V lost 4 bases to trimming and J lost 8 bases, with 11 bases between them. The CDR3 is CASSNRVGEKLFF. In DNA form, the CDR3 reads TGTGCCAGTAGTAACAGGGTTGGGGAAAAACTGTTTTTT.

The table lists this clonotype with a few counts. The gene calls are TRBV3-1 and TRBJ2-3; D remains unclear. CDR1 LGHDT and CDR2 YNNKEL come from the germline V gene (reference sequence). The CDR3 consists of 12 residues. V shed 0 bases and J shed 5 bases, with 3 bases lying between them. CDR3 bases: TGTGCCAGCAGCCAAGATATAGATACGCAGTATTTT. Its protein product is CASSQDIDTQYF.

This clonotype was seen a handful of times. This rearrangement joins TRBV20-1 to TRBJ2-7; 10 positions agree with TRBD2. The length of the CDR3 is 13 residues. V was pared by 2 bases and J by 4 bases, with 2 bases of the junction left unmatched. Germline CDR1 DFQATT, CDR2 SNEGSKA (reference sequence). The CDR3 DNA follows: TGCAGTGCTAGAAGGACTAGCGGATACGAGCAGTACTTC. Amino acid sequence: CSARRTSGYEQYF.

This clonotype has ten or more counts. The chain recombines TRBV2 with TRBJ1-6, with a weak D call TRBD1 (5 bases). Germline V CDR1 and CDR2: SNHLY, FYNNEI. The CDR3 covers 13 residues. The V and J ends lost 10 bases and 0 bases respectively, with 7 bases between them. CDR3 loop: CAIQDSYNSPLHF. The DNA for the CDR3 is TGTGCCATACAGGACTCCTATAATTCACCCCTCCACTTT.

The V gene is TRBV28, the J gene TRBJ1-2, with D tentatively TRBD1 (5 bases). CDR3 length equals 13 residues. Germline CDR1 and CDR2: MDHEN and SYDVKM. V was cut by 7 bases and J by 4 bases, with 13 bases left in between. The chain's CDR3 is CASKTGTVYGYTF. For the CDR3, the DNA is TGTGCCAGCAAGACCGGGACGGTCTATGGCTACACCTTC.

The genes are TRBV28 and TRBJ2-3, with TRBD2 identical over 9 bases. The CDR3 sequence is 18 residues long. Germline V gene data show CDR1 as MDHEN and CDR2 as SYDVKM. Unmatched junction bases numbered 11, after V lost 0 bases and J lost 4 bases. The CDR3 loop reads CASSLWDSSGIGSDTQYF. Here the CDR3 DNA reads TGTGCCAGCAGTTTATGGGACTCTAGCGGGATAGGTTCAGATACGCAGTATTTT.

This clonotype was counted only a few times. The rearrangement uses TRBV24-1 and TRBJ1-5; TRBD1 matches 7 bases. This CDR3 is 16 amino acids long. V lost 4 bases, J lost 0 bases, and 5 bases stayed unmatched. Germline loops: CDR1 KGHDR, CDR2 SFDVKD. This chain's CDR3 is CATSERDSYSNQPQHF. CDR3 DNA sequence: TGTGCCACCAGTGAACGGGACAGCTATAGCAATCAGCCCCAGCATTTT.